The 27 T cell receptor beta chains below come from one sample, sequenced in a study of control samples from healthy donors and cancer patients. TCRdb's copy holds only in-frame clones and misses some; the assay was immunoSEQ multiplex PCR. The table lists roughly 79,000 clones, approximately 88% of them singletons, with more than 12% in the top ten. What was sequenced was blood. The receptors stem from a man aged 50-60 years in good health.

CDR3 DNA sequence: TGTGCCAGCAGGGGGCTTAGGGAGACCCAGTACTTC. It encodes CASRGLRETQYF. This chain connects TRBV25-1 to TRBJ2-5; D possibly corresponds to TRBD1 (5 bases). Germline loops: CDR1 MGHDK, CDR2 SYGVNS. The CDR3 loop spans 12 amino acids. V was trimmed by 6 bases and J by 5 bases, leaving 10 bases between them.

The chain carries TRBV5-3 and TRBJ1-1; maybe TRBD1 (6 bases). TRBV5-3 belongs to the ORF category, with a function that is uncertain. The CDR3 totals 13 residues. Trimming took off 3 bases at V and 11 bases at J, with 17 bases between the two ends. The CDR3 spells CARSSAPGARAFF. In DNA form, the CDR3 reads TGTGCCAGAAGCTCGGCTCCGGGGGCCCGGGCTTTCTTT.

The chain combines TRBV13 with TRBJ2-2; the D gene is possibly TRBD2 (6 bases). Trimming left V 0 bases short and J 1 base short, with 6 bases between. The germline V gene encodes CDR1 PRHDT and CDR2 FYEKMQ (reference sequence). The CDR3 has 15 amino acids. The CDR3 spells CASSLGGRNTGELFF. Here the CDR3 DNA reads TGTGCCAGCAGCTTAGGCGGGAGGAACACCGGGGAGCTGTTTTTT.

The CDR3 DNA reads TGTGCCAGCAGCCTTCAGTATAATGAGCAGTTCTTC. Protein: CASSLQYNEQFF. This rearrangement joins TRBV13 to TRBJ2-1; no clear D. V was shortened by 5 bases and J by 7 bases, with 9 bases between the two germline ends. This CDR3 is 12 amino acids long. The germline V gene encodes CDR1 PRHDT and CDR2 FYEKMQ (reference sequence).

This rearrangement joins TRBV7-2 to TRBJ2-1, with D maybe TRBD2 (6 bases). Germline CDR1 reads SGHTA; CDR2 reads FQGNSA. There are 14 residues in the CDR3. Trimming pared 1 base from V and 6 bases from J, leaving 10 bases between. CDR3 in DNA: TGTGCCAGCAGCTTAGTGCTAGCGAGCAATGAGCAGTTCTTC. As protein: CASSLVLASNEQFF.

The sample holds one count of this clone. The chain couples TRBV27 to TRBJ2-1; no firm D call. CDR3 length: 15 residues. CDR1 is MNHEY and CDR2 is SMNVEV in the germline V gene (reference sequence). V lost 2 bases to trimming and J lost 0 bases, with 8 bases between them. CDR3 region: CASSLGSSSYNEQFF. The CDR3 DNA follows: TGTGCCAGCAGTTTAGGATCGAGCTCCTACAATGAGCAGTTCTTC.

The V call is TRBV14, the J call TRBJ2-2, with D perhaps matching TRBD1 or TRBD2 (5 bases each). Germline assignment: CDR1 SGHDN and CDR2 FVKESK. V lost 3 bases to trimming and J lost 1 base, with 15 bases between them. The CDR3 totals 17 residues. The chain's CDR3 is CASSHLKRGENTGELFF. The CDR3 bases are TGTGCCAGCAGCCACCTAAAGAGGGGCGAGAACACCGGGGAGCTGTTTTTT. The whole variable domain, remainder taken from reference TRBV14 and TRBJ2-2, is EAGVTQFPSHSVIEKGQTVTLRCDPISGHDNLYWYRRVMGKEIKFLLHFVKESKQDESGMPNNRFLAERTGGTYSTLKVQPAELEDSGVYFCASSHLKRGENTGELFFGEGSRLTVL.

The chain has TRBV12-3 or TRBV12-4 and TRBJ2-1, with D hard to call. The CDR3 consists of 13 residues. Trimming cost V 6 bases and J 6 bases, with 12 bases left between them. The CDR3 loop reads CASRVSGGNEQFF. The CDR3 nucleotides are TGTGCCAGCAGAGTTTCAGGCGGCAATGAGCAGTTCTTC.

The V and J genes are TRBV4-2 and TRBJ1-1, with TRBD1 matching over 8 bases. V lost 4 bases to trimming and J lost 4 bases; unmatched junction nucleotides: 8. The germline V gene has CDR1 LGHNA and CDR2 YNFKEQ. This CDR3 is 15 amino acids long. The CDR3 nucleotides read TGTGCCAGCAGCCCAGAGGCACAGGGGGGCACTGAAGCTTTCTTT. The encoded protein is CASSPEAQGGTEAFF.

About this clone: At one end the junction does not follow the germline gene, possibly because of a read error. This specimen includes other DNA sequences encoding the same CDR3. The chain employs TRBV5-1 and TRBJ2-7; TRBD1 matches 12 bases. CDR3 length: 16 amino acids. Per the germline V gene, CDR1 is SGHRS and CDR2 is YFSETQ. The CDR3 bases are TGCGCCCGCAGCGGGGGGGGGACAGGGGGCCTCTACGAGCAGTACTTC. Residues: CARSGGGTGGLYEQYF. Full variable domain (remainder filled in from reference TRBV5-1 and TRBJ2-7): KAGVTQTPRYLIKTRGQQVTLSCSPISGHRSVSWYQQTPGQGLQFLFEYFSETQRNKGNFPGRFSGRQFSNSRSEMNVSTLELGDSALYLCARSGGGTGGLYEQYFGPGTRLTVT.

This clone was recorded a few times. The V and J genes are TRBV27 and TRBJ1-3; D unclear. Germline V gene sequence: CDR1 MNHEY, CDR2 SMNVEV (reference sequence). V lost 2 bases and J 0 bases, leaving 11 bases between the germline ends. The CDR3 has 16 residues. CDR3 DNA sequence: TGTGCCAGCAGTTTAAAGATGCGGGGCTCTGGAAACACCATATATTTT. Translated: CASSLKMRGSGNTIYF.

This clone was detected a few times. V and J are TRBV4-1 and TRBJ1-1; D might be TRBD1 (5 bases). The germline V gene has CDR1 MGHRA and CDR2 YSYEKL. The ends were cut back, 0 bases at V and 0 bases at J, with 17 bases in the middle. The CDR3 has 18 amino acids. The CDR3 region has the DNA TGCGCCAGCAGCCAAGATTCGGGACGGACCTTCATGAACACTGAAGCTTTCTTT. Translating gives CASSQDSGRTFMNTEAFF.

The chain is built from TRBV5-6 and TRBJ1-5; D is uncertain. Trimming stripped 4 bases from V and 0 bases from J, with 14 bases between. Germline CDR1 and CDR2: SGHDT and YYEEEE. The CDR3 sequence is 16 residues long. CDR3 protein: CASSRWTLYSNQPQHF. The DNA of the CDR3 is TGTGCCAGCAGCCGTTGGACCTTATATAGCAATCAGCCCCAGCATTTT.

This rearrangement joins TRBV7-8 to TRBJ1-2; D is perhaps TRBD1 (6 bases). V was shortened by 5 bases and J by 8 bases, with 27 bases between the two germline ends. The CDR3 covers 17 residues. Germline CDR1 SGHVS, CDR2 FQNEAQ. CDR3 in amino acids: CASSPVHRDPSVRGYTF. CDR3 DNA: TGTGCCAGCAGCCCAGTCCACAGGGACCCTTCTGTTCGAGGCTACACCTTC.

There are a few counts of this clone. V is TRBV10-3 and J is TRBJ1-3, with unresolved D. The CDR3 sequence is 15 residues long. Germline V lookup: CDR1 ENHRY, CDR2 SYGVKD. Trimming shortened V by 2 bases and J by 0 bases, and 8 bases separated the two germline ends. This chain's CDR3 is CAISERLTSGNTIYF. The CDR3 DNA reads as TGTGCCATCAGTGAGAGACTTACCTCTGGAAACACCATATATTTT.

Regarding this clone: At one boundary the junction diverges from the germline segment, which might be a read error. The chain uses TRBV29-1 and TRBJ2-7, with a possible D match to TRBD2 (7 bases). This CDR3 region has 16 residues. Germline CDR1 SQVTM, CDR2 ANQGSEA. The CDR3 reads CSVEDVGGQNSYEQHF. CDR3 in DNA: TGCAGCGTTGAAGATGTCGGGGGGCAAAACTCCTACGAGCAGCACTTC.

V gene TRBV27 combines with J gene TRBJ2-1; D unresolved. The CDR3 totals 13 residues. Germline CDR1 and CDR2: MNHEY and SMNVEV (reference sequence). V was cut by 6 bases and J by 8 bases, with 14 bases left in between. This chain's CDR3 is CASRLTPFHEQFF. CDR3 nucleotide sequence: TGTGCCAGCAGGTTGACACCGTTCCATGAGCAGTTCTTC.

The chain couples TRBV7-3 to TRBJ1-1; maybe TRBD1 (5 bases). Looked up from germline, CDR1 is SGHTA and CDR2 is FQGTGA. The CDR3 has 14 residues. Between the trimmed V and J ends, which lost 4 bases and 1 base, there was a span of 10 bases. The CDR3 reads CASSSTDRNTEAFF. As DNA, the CDR3 is TGTGCCAGCAGCTCCACTGACAGGAACACTGAAGCTTTCTTT.

This clone was observed a single time. The chain has TRBV6-5 and TRBJ1-1, with D possibly being TRBD1 (6 bases). Germline loops: CDR1 MNHEY, CDR2 SVGAGI. The ends were cut back, 0 bases at V and 10 bases at J, with 12 bases in the middle. The CDR3 runs 13 residues. This CDR3 reads CASSYSRGGTAFF. CDR3 coding DNA: TGTGCCAGCAGTTACTCGAGGGGGGGAACAGCTTTCTTT.

This chain joins TRBV19 and TRBJ2-7; D perhaps matches TRBD1 (5 bases). The CDR3 runs to 14 residues. Per the germline V gene, CDR1 is LNHDA and CDR2 is SQIVND (reference sequence). Trimming left V 5 bases short and J 3 bases short, with 14 bases between. Here the CDR3 DNA reads TGTGCCAGTAGTCCCGACAGATTTCTCTACGAGCAGTACTTC. Its translation: CASSPDRFLYEQYF.

V is TRBV6-6 and J is TRBJ1-2, with 9 positions matching TRBD1. Germline V gene data show CDR1 as MNHNY and CDR2 as SVGAGI (reference sequence). The CDR3 contains 13 residues. With V trimmed by 6 bases and J by 6 bases, 5 bases remained unmatched. As DNA, the CDR3 is TGTGCCAGCAGGACACAGGGGGCGGATGGCTACACCTTC. This codes for CASRTQGADGYTF.

This clone was detected a few times. J is TRBJ1-6 and V is TRBV27, with TRBD1 matching over 7 bases. This CDR3 contains 17 residues. The germline CDR1 and CDR2 sequences are MNHEY and SMNVEV (reference sequence). The ends lost 1 base at V and 4 bases at J; junction bases unmatched: 7. In nucleotides, the CDR3 is TGTGCCAGCAGTTTATTCGGAGGGGGCCTGTATAATTCACCCCTCCACTTT. Amino acid sequence: CASSLFGGGLYNSPLHF.

The genes are TRBV5-1 and TRBJ2-5, with 9 bases that match TRBD1. The CDR3 consists of 16 residues. After removal of 3 bases from V and 4 bases from J, the junction contained 10 bases not matched to a gene. CDR1 is SGHRS and CDR2 is YFSETQ in the germline V gene. The CDR3 spells CASSSLSGTGIETQYF. DNA for the CDR3: TGCGCCAGCAGCTCTCTCTCCGGGACAGGGATAGAGACCCAGTACTTC.

V usage is TRBV10-3 and J usage is TRBJ2-3, with 8 nucleotides matching TRBD1. Germline CDR1 reads ENHRY; CDR2 reads SYGVKD. CDR3 length: 16 residues. V dropped 4 bases and J dropped 2; count of bases not matched to a gene: 8. CDR3 amino acids: CAISVGQGANTDTQYF. CDR3 nucleotide sequence: TGTGCCATCAGTGTGGGGCAGGGGGCTAACACAGATACGCAGTATTTT.

This clone was observed a few times. The chain joins TRBV7-2 to TRBJ2-4; D call uncertain. V shed 5 bases and J shed 7 bases, with 15 bases lying between them. Germline CDR1 and CDR2: SGHTA and FQGNSA. There are 14 residues in the CDR3. The CDR3: CASSPAGWNNIQYF. CDR3 DNA: TGTGCCAGCAGCCCGGCCGGCTGGAATAACATTCAGTACTTC.

CDR3 in DNA: TGTGCCAGTCGGGAGGAGGCGGGAGTGGAAGAGCAGTACTTC. Translated, it gives CASREEAGVEEQYF. The chain combines TRBV19 with TRBJ2-7, with TRBD2 matching over 7 bases. Trimming took 8 bases from V and 7 from J; bases not matched to a gene: 14. Germline V gene lookup returns CDR1 LNHDA and CDR2 SQIVND (reference sequence). The CDR3 consists of 14 residues. Supplemented by reference TRBV19 and TRBJ2-7, the full variable domain reads DGGITQSPKYLFRKEGQNVTLSCEQNLNHDAMYWYRQDPGQGLRLIYYSQIVNDFQKGDIAEGYSVSREKKESFPLTVTSAQKNPTAFYLCASREEAGVEEQYFGPGTRLTVT.

This clone was counted a few times. CDR3 sequence: CASSLSTGGNRGTEAFF. Written as DNA, the CDR3 is TGTGCCAGCAGCTTGTCTACAGGGGGTAATCGCGGCACTGAAGCTTTCTTT. The chain couples TRBV11-3 to TRBJ1-1; 8 bases agree with TRBD1. CDR1 is SGHNT, CDR2 YENEEA, per germline. CDR3 size: 17 residues. V gave up 3 bases and J gave up 4 bases; unmatched junction bases: 13.